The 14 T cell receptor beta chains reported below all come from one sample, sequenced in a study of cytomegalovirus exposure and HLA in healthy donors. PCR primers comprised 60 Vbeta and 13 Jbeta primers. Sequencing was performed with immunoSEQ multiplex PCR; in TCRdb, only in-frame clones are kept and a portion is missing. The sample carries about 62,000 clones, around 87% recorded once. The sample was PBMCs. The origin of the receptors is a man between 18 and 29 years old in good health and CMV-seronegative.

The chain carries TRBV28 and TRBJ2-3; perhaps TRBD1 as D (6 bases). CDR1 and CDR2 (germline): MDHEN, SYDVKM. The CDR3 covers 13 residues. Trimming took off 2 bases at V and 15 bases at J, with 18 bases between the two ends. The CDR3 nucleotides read TGTGCCAGCAGTTTACCCCCGAGGGGGTATCACTATTTT. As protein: CASSLPPRGYHYF.

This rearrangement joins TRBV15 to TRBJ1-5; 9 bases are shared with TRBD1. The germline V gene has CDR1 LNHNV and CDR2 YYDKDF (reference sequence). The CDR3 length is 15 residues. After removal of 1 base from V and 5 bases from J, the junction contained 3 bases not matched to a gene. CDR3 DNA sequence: TGTGCCACCAGCAGAGGAAGACAGGGGGATCAGCCCCAGCATTTT. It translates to CATSRGRQGDQPQHF. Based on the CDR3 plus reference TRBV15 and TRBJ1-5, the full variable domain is DAMVIQNPRYQVTQFGKPVTLSCSQTLNHNVMYWYQQKSSQAPKLLFHYYDKDFNNEADTPDNFQSRRPNTSFCFLDIRSPGLGDTAMYLCATSRGRQGDQPQHFGDGTRLSIL.

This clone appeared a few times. In DNA, the CDR3 is TGTGCCTGGAGTAGGGGAGGGGAGACCGGGGAGCTGTTTTTT. Encoded protein: CAWSRGGETGELFF. The chain recombines TRBV30 with TRBJ2-2; TRBD2 agrees at 7 bases. Germline CDR1 and CDR2: GTSNPN and SVGIG (reference sequence). Losses at the gene ends were 2 bases for V and 5 bases for J; bases not matched to a gene: 5. This CDR3 is 14 amino acids long.

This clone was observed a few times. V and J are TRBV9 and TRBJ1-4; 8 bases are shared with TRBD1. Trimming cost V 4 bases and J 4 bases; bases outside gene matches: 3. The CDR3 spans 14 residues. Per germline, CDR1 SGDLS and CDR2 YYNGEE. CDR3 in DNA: TGTGCCAGCAGCAGGGACAGGAGTAATGAAAAACTGTTTTTT. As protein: CASSRDRSNEKLFF. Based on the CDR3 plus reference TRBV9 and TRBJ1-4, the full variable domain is DSGVTQTPKHLITATGQRVTLRCSPRSGDLSVYWYQQSLDQGLQFLIQYYNGEERAKGNILERFSAQQFPDLHSELNLSSLELGDSALYFCASSRDRSNEKLFFGSGTQLSVL.

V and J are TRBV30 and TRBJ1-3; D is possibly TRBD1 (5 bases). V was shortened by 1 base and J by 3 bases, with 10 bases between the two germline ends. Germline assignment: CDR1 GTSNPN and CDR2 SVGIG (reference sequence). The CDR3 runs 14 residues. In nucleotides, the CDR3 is TGTGCCTGGAGTGGCAGGGTGGGTGGAAACACCATATATTTT. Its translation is CAWSGRVGGNTIYF.

CDR3 region: CAGGLAGWGTQYF. The CDR3 nucleotides are TGTGCTGGGGGACTAGCGGGTTGGGGGACCCAGTACTTC. The rearrangement joins TRBV30 to TRBJ2-5; 12 bases are a match to TRBD2. CDR3 size: 13 residues. Germline CDR1 reads GTSNPN; CDR2 reads SVGIG (reference sequence). Complete variable domain (other parts from reference TRBV30 and TRBJ2-5): SQTIHQWPATLVQPVGSPLSLECTVEGTSNPNLYWYRQAAGRGLQLLFYSVGIGQISSEVPQNLSASRPQDRQFILSSKKLLLSDSGFYLCAGGLAGWGTQYFGPGTRLLVL.

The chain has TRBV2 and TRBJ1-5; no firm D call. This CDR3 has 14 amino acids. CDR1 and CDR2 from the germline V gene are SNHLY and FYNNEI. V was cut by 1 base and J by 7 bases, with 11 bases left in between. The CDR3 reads CASSEESGLQPQHF. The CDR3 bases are TGTGCCAGCAGTGAAGAATCAGGCCTCCAGCCCCAGCATTTT.

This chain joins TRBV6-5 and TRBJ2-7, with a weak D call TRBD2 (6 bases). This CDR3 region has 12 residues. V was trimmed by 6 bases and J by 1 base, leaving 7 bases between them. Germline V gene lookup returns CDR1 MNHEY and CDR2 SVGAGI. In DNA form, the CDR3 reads TGTGCCAGCAGCGGGGGTTCCTACGAGCAGTACTTC. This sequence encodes CASSGGSYEQYF.

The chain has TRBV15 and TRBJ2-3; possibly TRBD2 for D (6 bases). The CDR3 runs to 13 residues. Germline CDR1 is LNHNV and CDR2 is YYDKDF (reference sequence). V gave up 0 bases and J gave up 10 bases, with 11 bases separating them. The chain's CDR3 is CATSRDQAGPQYF. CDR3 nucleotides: TGTGCCACCAGCAGAGATCAGGCGGGGCCGCAGTATTTT.

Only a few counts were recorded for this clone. The CDR3 DNA reads TGTGCCAGCAGTGCCGAGGGTGGAACTAATGAAAAACTGTTTTTT. Protein sequence: CASSAEGGTNEKLFF. The J gene is TRBJ1-4, the V gene TRBV2; unclear D gene. The CDR3 consists of 15 residues. With 4 bases removed from V and 1 base from J, the gap between germline ends came to 10 bases. Germline CDR1 reads SNHLY; CDR2 reads FYNNEI.

The CDR3 protein is CAWTSGVLYNEQFF. The CDR3 nucleotides read TGTGCCTGGACTAGCGGGGTCCTCTACAATGAGCAGTTCTTC. The chain recombines TRBV30 with TRBJ2-1; the match to TRBD2 covers 9 bases. The J segment lost 3 bases and the V segment lost 4 bases, leaving 4 bases of the junction unmatched. This CDR3 contains 14 residues. CDR1 and CDR2 from the germline V gene are GTSNPN and SVGIG (reference sequence).

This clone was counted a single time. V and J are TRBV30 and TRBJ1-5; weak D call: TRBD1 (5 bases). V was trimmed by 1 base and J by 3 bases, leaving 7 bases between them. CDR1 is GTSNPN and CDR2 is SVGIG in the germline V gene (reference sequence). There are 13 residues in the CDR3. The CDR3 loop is CAWSGGDNQPQHF. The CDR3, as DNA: TGTGCCTGGAGTGGGGGGGACAATCAGCCCCAGCATTTT.

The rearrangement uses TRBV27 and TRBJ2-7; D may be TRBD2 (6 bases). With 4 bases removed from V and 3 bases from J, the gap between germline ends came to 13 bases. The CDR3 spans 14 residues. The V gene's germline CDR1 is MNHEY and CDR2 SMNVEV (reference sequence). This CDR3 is CASSSGTHVYEQYF. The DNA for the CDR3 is TGTGCCAGCAGTTCCGGGACTCACGTCTACGAGCAGTACTTC.

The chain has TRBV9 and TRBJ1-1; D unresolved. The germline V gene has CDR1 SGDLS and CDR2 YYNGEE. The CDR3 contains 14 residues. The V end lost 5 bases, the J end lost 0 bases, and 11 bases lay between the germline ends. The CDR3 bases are TGTGCCAGCAGTGCGGGCACCCTGAACACTGAAGCTTTCTTT. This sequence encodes CASSAGTLNTEAFF.